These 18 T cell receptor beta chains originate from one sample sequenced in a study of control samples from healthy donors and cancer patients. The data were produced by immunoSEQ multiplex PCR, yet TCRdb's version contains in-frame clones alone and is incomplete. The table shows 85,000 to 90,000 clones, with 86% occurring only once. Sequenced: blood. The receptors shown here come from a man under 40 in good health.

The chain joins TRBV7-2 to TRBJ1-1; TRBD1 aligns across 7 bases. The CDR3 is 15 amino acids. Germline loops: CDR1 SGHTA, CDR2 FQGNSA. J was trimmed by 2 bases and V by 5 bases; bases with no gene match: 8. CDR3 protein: CASSPDRAVNTEAFF. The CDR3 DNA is TGTGCCAGCAGCCCTGACAGGGCCGTAAACACTGAAGCTTTCTTT.

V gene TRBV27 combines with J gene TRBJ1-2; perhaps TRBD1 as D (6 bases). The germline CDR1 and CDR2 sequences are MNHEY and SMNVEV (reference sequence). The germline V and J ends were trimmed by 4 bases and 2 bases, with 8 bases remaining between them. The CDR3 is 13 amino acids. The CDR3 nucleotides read TGTGCCAGCAGTTACAGGGCCAACTATGGCTACACCTTC. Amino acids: CASSYRANYGYTF.

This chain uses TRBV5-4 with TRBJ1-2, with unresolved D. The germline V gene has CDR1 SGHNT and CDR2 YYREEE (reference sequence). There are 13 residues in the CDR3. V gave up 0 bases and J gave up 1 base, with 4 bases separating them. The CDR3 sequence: CASSLDSNYGYTF. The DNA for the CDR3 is TGTGCCAGCAGCTTGGACAGTAACTATGGCTACACCTTC.

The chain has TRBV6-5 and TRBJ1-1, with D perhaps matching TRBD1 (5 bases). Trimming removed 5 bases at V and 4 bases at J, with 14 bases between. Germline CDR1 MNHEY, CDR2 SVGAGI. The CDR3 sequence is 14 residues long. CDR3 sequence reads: CASSPPLRGTEAFF. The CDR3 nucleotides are TGTGCCAGCAGTCCCCCCCTGAGGGGCACTGAAGCTTTCTTT.

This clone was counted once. The CDR3 coding sequence is TGTGCCAGCAGCTTATTTTCCCCGACTAGCGTGAACACCGGGGAGCTGTTTTTT. Protein: CASSLFSPTSVNTGELFF. This chain joins TRBV7-6 and TRBJ2-2; 8 positions agree with TRBD2. Germline lookup yields CDR1 SGHVS and CDR2 FNYEAQ. V dropped 2 bases and J dropped 1; count of bases not matched to a gene: 9. The CDR3 runs 18 residues.

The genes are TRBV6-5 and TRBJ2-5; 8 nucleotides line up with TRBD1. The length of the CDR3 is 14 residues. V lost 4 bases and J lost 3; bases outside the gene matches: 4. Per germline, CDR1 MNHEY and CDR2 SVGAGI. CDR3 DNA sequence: TGTGCCAGCAGTTCAGGGGGCGTGGAAGAGACCCAGTACTTC. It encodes CASSSGGVEETQYF.

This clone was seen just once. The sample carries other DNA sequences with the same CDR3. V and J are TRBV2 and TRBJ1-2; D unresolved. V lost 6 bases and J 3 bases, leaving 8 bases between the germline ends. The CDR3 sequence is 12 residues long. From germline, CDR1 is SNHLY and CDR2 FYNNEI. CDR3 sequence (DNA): TGTGCCAGCAGCGATGGCCACTATGGCTACACCTTC. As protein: CASSDGHYGYTF. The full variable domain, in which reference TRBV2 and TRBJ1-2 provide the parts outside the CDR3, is EPEVTQTPSHQVTQMGQEVILRCVPISNHLYFYWYRQILGQKVEFLVSFYNNEISEKSEIFDDQFSVERPDGSNFTLKIRSTKLEDSAMYFCASSDGHYGYTFGSGTRLTVV.

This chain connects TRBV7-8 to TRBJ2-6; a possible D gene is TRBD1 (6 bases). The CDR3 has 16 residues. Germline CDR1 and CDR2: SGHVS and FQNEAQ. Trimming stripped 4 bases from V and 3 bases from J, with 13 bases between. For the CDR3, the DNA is TGTGCCAGCAGCTCAGGGGTACAGCTTGGGGCCAACGTCCTGACTTTC. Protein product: CASSSGVQLGANVLTF.

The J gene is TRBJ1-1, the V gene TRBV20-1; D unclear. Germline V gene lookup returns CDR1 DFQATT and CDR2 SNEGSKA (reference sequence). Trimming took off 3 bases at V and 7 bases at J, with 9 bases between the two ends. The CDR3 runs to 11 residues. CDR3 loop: CSASRFNEAFF. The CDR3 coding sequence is TGCAGTGCTAGCAGATTTAATGAAGCTTTCTTT.

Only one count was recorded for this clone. The CDR3 loop is CASRHWDGRGTEAFF. The DNA for the CDR3 is TGTGCCAGCAGACACTGGGACGGCCGAGGCACTGAAGCTTTCTTT. The chain carries TRBV6-5 and TRBJ1-1, with D perhaps TRBD1 (5 bases). Germline V gives CDR1 MNHEY, CDR2 SVGAGI. Trimming took 6 bases from V and 4 from J, leaving 18 bases between them. The length of the CDR3 is 15 residues.

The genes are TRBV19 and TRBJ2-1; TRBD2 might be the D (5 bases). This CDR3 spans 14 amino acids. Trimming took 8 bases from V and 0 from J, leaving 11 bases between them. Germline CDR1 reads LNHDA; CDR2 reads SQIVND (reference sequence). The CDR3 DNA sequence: TGTGCCAGTGCCACGGGGAGCTCCTACAATGAGCAGTTCTTC. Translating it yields CASATGSSYNEQFF.

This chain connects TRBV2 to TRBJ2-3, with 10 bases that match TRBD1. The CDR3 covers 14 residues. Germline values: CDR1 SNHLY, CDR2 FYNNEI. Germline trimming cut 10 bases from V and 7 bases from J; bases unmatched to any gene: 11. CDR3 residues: CAIAGTGVRNTQYF. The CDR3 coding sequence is TGTGCCATAGCCGGGACAGGGGTAAGGAATACGCAGTATTTT.

CDR3 sequence: CASSVDGTIGGNTIYF. The CDR3 DNA sequence: TGTGCCAGCAGCGTGGACGGGACGATAGGGGGAAACACCATATATTTT. The chain combines TRBV5-6 with TRBJ1-3, with TRBD1 as a possible D gene (5 bases). CDR1 and CDR2 from the germline V gene are SGHDT and YYEEEE. The CDR3 extends over 16 amino acids. V gave up 4 bases and J gave up 4 bases, with 18 bases separating them.

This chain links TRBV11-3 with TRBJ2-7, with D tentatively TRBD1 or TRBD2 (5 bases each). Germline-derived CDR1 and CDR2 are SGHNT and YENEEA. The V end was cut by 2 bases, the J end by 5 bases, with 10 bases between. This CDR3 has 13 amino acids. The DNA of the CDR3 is TGTGCCAGCAGCTTACTGAGGGGCCACGAGCAGTACTTC. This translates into CASSLLRGHEQYF.

The CDR3 coding sequence is TGTGCCATCAGTGAGATTTCTGCAGGAAACACTGAAGCTTTCTTT. This gives the protein CAISEISAGNTEAFF. V gene TRBV10-3 combines with J gene TRBJ1-1; D is unresolved. CDR1 is ENHRY and CDR2 is SYGVKD in the germline V gene. Trimming pared 2 bases from V and 2 bases from J, leaving 12 bases between. CDR3 length: 15 residues.

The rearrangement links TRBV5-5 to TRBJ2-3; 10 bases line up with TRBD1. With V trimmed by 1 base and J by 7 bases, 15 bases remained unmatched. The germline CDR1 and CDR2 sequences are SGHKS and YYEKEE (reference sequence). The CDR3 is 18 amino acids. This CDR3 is CASSLIASGQGLLNTQYF. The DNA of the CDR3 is TGTGCCAGCAGCTTGATTGCTTCGGGACAGGGGTTGTTAAATACGCAGTATTTT.

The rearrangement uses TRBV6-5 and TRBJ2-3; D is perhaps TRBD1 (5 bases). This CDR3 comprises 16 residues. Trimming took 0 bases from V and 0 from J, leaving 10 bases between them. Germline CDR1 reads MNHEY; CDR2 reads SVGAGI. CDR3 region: CASSYSGAASTDTQYF. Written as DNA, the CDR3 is TGTGCCAGCAGTTACTCTGGGGCGGCTAGCACAGATACGCAGTATTTT.

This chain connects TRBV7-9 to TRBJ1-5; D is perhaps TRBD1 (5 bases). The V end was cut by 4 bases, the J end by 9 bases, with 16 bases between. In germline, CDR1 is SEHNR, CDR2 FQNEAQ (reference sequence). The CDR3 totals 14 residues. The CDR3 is CASSSTPWGGPQHF. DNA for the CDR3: TGTGCCAGCAGCTCTACCCCCTGGGGGGGGCCCCAGCATTTT.